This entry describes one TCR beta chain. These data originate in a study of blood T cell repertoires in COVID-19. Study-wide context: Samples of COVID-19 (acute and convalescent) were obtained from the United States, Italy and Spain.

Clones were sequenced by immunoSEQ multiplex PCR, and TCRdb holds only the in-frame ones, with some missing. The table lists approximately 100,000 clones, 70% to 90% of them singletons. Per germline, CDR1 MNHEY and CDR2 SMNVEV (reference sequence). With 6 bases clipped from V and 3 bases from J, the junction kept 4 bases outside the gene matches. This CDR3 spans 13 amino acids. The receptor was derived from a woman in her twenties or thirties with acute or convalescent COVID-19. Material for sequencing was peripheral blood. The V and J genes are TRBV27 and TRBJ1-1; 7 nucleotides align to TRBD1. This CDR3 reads CASSQTGYTEAFF. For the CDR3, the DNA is TGTGCCAGCAGCCAGACAGGGTACACTGAAGCTTTCTTT.